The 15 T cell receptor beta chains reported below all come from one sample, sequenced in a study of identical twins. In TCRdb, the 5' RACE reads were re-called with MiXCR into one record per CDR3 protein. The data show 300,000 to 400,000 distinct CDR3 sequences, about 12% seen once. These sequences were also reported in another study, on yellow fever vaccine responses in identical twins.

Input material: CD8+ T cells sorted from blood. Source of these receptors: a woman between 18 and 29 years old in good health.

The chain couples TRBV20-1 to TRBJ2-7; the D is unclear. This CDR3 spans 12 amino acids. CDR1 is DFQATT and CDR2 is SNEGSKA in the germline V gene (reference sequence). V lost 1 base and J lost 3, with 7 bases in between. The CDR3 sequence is CSARGLDYEQYF. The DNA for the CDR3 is TGCAGTGCTAGAGGGCTGGACTACGAGCAGTACTTC.

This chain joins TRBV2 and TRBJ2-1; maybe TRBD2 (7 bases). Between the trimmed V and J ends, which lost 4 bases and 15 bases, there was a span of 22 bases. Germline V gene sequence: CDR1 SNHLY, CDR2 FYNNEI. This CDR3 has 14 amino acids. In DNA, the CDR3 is TGTGCCAGCAGTGGTGGTGGGGGGGCTGATTGGCGGTTCTTC. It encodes CASSGGGGADWRFF.

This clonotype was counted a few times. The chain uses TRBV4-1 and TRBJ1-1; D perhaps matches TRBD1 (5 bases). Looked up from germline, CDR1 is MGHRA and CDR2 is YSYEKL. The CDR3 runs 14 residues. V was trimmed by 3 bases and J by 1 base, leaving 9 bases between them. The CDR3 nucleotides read TGCGCCAGCAGCCATCAGGGAGAGAACACTGAAGCTTTCTTT. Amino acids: CASSHQGENTEAFF.

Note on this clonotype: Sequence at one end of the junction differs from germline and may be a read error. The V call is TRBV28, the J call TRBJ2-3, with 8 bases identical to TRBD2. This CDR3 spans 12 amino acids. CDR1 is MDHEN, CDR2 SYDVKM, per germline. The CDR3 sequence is CASSSGLAPGDF. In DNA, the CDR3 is TGTGCCAGCAGTTCCGGACTAGCCCCGGGGGATTTT. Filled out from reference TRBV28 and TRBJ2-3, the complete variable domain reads DVKVTQSSRYLVKRTGEKVFLECVQDMDHENMFWYRQDPGLGLRLIYFSYDVKMKEKGDIPEGYSVSREKKERFSLILESASTNQTSMYLCASSSGLAPGDFGPGTRLTVL.

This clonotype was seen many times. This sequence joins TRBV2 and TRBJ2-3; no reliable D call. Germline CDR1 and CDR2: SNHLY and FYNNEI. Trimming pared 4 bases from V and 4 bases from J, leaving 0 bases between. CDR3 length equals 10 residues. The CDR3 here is CASSADTQYF. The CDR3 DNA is TGTGCCAGCAGTGCAGATACGCAGTATTTT. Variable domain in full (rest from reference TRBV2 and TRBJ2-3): EPEVTQTPSHQVTQMGQEVILRCVPISNHLYFYWYRQILGQKVEFLVSFYNNEISEKSEIFDDQFSVERPDGSNFTLKIRSTKLEDSAMYFCASSADTQYFGPGTRLTVL.

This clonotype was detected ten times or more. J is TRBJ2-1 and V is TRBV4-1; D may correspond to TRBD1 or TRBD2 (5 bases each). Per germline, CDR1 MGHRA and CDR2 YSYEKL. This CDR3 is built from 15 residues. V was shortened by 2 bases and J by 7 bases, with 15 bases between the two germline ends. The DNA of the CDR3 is TGCGCCAGCAGCCAACCGGGACCAGCAACGAATGAGCAGTTCTTC. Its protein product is CASSQPGPATNEQFF.

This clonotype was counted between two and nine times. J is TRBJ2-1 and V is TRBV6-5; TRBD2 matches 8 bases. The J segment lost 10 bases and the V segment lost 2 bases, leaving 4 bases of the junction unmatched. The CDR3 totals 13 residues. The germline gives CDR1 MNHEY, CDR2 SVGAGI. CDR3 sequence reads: CASSYGGGLEQFF. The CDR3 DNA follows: TGTGCCAGCAGTTACGGCGGGGGGCTCGAGCAGTTCTTC.

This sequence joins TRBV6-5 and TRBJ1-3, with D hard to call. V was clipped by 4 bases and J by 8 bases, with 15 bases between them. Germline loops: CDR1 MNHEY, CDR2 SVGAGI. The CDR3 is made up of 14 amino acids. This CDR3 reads CASSSRIPMDTIYF. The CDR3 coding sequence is TGTGCCAGCAGTTCTCGTATCCCAATGGACACCATATATTTT.

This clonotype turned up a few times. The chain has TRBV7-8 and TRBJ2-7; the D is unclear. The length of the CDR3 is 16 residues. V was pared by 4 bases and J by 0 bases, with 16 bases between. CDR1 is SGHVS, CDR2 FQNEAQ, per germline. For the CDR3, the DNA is TGTGCCAGCAGCTCTCGCCCCGGGCCAAGCTCCTACGAGCAGTACGTC. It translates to CASSSRPGPSSYEQYV.

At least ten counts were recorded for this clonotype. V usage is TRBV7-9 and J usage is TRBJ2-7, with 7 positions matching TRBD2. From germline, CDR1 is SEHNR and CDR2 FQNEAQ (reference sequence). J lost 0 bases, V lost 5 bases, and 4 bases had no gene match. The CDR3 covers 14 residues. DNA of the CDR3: TGTGCCAGCAGCCCAACTAGCGCCTCCTACGAGCAGTACTTC. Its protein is CASSPTSASYEQYF. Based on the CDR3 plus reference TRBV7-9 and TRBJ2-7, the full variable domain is DTGVSQNPRHKITKRGQNVTFRCDPISEHNRLYWYRQTLGQGPEFLTYFQNEAQLEKSRLLSDRFSAERPKGSFSTLEIQRTEQGDSAMYLCASSPTSASYEQYFGPGTRLTVT.

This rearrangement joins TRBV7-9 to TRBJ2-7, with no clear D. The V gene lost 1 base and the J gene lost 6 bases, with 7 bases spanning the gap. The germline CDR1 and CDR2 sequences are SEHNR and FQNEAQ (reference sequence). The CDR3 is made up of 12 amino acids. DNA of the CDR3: TGTGCCAGCAGCTTAGGGGCCGTCGAGCAGTACTTC. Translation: CASSLGAVEQYF.

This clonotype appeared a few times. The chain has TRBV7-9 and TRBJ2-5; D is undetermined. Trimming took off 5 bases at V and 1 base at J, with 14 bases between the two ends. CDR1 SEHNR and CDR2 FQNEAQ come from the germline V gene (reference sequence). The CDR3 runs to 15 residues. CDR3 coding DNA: TGTGCCAGCAGCACCGCCTATGAAGCCCAAGAGACCCAGTACTTC. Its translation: CASSTAYEAQETQYF.

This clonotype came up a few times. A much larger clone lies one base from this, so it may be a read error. The CDR3 DNA reads TGCAGCGTTGACGGGACCTCCTACAATGAGCAGTTCTTC. Translation gives CSVDGTSYNEQFF. The rearrangement joins TRBV29-1 to TRBJ2-1; D is tentatively TRBD1 or TRBD2 (5 bases each). The CDR3 covers 13 residues. Germline V gene sequence: CDR1 SQVTM, CDR2 ANQGSEA. Trimming cost V 3 bases and J 0 bases, with 6 bases left between them.

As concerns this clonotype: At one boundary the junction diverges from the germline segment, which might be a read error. This chain's CDR3 is CASSFGTFLDF. Written as DNA, the CDR3 is TGTGCCAGCAGCTTCGGGACTTTTCTTGACTTC. The rearrangement uses TRBV7-2 and TRBJ2-5; D is possibly TRBD2 (6 bases). CDR1 is SGHTA and CDR2 is FQGNSA in the germline V gene. There are 11 residues in the CDR3.

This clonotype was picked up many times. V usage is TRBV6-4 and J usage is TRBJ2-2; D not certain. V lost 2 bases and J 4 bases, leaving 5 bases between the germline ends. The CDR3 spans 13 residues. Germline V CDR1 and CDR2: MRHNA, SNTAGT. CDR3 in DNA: TGTGCCAGCAGTGACAGGGCCACCGGGGAGCTGTTTTTT. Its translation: CASSDRATGELFF.